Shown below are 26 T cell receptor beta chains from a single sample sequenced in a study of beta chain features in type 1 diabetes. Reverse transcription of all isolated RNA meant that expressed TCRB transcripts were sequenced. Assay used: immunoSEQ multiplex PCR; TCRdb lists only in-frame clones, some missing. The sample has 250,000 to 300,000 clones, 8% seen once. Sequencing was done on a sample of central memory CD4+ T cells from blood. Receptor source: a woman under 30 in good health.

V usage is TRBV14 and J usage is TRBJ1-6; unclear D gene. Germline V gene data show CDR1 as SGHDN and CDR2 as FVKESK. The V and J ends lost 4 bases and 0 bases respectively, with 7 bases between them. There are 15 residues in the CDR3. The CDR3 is CASSPPGSYNSPLHF. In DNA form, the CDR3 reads TGTGCCAGCAGCCCACCCGGCTCCTATAATTCACCCCTCCACTTT.

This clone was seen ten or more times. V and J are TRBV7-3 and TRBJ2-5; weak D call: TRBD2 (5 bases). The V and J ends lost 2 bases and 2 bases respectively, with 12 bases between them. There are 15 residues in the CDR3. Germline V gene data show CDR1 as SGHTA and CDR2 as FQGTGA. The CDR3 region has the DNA TGTGCCAGCAGCTTATCAAGCGGCCCTCAAGAGACCCAGTACTTC. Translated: CASSLSSGPQETQYF.

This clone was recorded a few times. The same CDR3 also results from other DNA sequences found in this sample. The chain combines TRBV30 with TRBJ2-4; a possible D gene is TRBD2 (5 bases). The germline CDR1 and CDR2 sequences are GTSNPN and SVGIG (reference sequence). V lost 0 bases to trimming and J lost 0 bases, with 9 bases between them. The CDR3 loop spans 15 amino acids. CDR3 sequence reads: CAWSVGGLAKNIQYF. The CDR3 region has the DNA TGTGCCTGGAGTGTAGGCGGACTAGCCAAAAACATTCAGTACTTC.

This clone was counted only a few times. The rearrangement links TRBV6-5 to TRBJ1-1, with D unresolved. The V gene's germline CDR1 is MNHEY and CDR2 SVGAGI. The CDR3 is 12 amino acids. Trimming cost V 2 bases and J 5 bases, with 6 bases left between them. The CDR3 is CASSYGETEAFF. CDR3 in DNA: TGTGCCAGCAGTTACGGGGAGACTGAAGCTTTCTTT.

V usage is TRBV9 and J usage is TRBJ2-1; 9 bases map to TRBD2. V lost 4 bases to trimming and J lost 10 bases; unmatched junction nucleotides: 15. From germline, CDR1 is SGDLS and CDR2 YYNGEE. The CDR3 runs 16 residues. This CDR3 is CASSSGLSGRWDEQFF. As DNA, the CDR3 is TGTGCCAGCAGCTCAGGACTGAGCGGGAGGTGGGACGAGCAGTTCTTC.

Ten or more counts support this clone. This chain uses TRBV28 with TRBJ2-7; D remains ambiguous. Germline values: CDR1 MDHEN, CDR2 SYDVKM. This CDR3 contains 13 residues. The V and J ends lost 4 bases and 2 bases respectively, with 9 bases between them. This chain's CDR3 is CASSSPGAYEQYV. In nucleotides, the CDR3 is TGTGCCAGCAGTTCGCCAGGCGCCTACGAGCAGTACGTC.

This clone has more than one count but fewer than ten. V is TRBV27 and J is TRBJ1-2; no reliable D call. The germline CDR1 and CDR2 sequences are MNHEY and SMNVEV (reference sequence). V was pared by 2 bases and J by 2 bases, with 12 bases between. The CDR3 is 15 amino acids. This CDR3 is CASSLKSQTNYGYTF. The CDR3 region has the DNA TGTGCCAGCAGTTTAAAGTCACAGACCAACTATGGCTACACCTTC.

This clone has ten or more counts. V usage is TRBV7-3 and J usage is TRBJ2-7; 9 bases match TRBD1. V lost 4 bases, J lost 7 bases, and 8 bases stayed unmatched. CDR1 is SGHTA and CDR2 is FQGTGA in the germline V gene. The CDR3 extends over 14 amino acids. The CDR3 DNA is TGTGCCAGCAGCTCCGGGACAGGGTCTCGGGAGCAGTACTTC. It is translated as CASSSGTGSREQYF.

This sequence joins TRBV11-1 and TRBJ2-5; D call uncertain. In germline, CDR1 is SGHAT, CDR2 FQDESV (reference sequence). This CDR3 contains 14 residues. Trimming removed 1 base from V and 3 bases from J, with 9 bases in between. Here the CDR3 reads CASSLGVGKETQYF. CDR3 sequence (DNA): TGTGCCAGCAGCTTAGGTGTAGGGAAAGAGACCCAGTACTTC.

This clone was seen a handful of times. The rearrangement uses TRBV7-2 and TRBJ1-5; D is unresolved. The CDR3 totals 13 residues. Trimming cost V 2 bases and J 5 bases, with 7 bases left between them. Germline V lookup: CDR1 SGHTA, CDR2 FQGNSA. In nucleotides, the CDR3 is TGTGCCAGCAGCTTATTCGGGGATCAGCCCCAGCATTTT. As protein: CASSLFGDQPQHF.

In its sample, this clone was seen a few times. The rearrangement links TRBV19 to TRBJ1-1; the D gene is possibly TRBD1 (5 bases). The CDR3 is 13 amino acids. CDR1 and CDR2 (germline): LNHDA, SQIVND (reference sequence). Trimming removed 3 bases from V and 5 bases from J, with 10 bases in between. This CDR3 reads CASSMKGDTEAFF. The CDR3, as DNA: TGTGCCAGTAGTATGAAAGGGGATACTGAAGCTTTCTTT.

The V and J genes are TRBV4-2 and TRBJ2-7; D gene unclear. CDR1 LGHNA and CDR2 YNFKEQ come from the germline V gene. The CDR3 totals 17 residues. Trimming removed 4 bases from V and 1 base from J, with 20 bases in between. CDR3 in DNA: TGTGCCAGCAGCCGGGCCCAGCACTCCGGTAAATCCTACGAGCAGTACTTC. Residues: CASSRAQHSGKSYEQYF.

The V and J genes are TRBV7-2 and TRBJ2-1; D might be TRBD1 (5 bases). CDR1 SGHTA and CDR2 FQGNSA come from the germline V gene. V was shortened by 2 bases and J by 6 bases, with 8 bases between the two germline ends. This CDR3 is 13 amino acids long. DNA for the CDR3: TGTGCCAGCAGCTTACAGGGTTTCAATGAGCAGTTCTTC. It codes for CASSLQGFNEQFF. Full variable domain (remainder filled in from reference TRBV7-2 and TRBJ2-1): GAGVSQSPSNKVTEKGKDVELRCDPISGHTALYWYRQSLGQGLEFLIYFQGNSAPDKSGLPSDRFSAERTGGSVSTLTIQRTQQEDSAVYLCASSLQGFNEQFFGPGTRLTVL.

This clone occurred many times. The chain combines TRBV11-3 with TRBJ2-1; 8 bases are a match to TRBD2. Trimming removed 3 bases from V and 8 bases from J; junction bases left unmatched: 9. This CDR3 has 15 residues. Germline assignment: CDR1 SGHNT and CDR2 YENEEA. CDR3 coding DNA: TGTGCCAGCAGCTTGGGGACTAGTCAAAGGCATGAGCAGTTCTTC. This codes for CASSLGTSQRHEQFF.

This chain's CDR3 is CSVEGGVSTDTQYF. The CDR3 bases are TGCAGCGTTGAGGGAGGGGTCAGCACAGATACGCAGTATTTT. The chain joins TRBV29-1 to TRBJ2-3, with 7 bases lining up with TRBD2. Germline-derived CDR1 and CDR2 are SQVTM and ANQGSEA. V was clipped by 3 bases and J by 0 bases; unmatched bases: 3. This CDR3 has 14 residues.

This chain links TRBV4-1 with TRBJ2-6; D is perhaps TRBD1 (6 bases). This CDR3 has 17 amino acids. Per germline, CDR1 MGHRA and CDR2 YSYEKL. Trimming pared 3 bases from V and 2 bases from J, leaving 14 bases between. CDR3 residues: CASSQQNRVAGANVLTF. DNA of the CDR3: TGCGCCAGCAGCCAGCAAAACAGGGTTGCTGGGGCCAACGTCCTGACTTTC.

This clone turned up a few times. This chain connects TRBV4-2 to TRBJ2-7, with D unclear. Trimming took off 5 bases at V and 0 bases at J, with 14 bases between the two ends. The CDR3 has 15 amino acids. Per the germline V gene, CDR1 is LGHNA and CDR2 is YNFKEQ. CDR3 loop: CASSGTGLSSYEQYF. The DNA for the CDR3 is TGTGCCAGCAGCGGTACGGGTCTTAGCTCCTACGAGCAGTACTTC.

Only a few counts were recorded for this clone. The CDR3 here is CASSILPGTYNEQFF. Here the CDR3 DNA reads TGTGCCAGTAGTATCCTTCCGGGAACCTACAATGAGCAGTTCTTC. This chain joins TRBV19 and TRBJ2-1; possibly TRBD2 for D (5 bases). Deletions cut 3 bases from V and 2 bases from J, with 11 bases between. CDR1 and CDR2 from the germline V gene are LNHDA and SQIVND (reference sequence). CDR3 length equals 15 residues.

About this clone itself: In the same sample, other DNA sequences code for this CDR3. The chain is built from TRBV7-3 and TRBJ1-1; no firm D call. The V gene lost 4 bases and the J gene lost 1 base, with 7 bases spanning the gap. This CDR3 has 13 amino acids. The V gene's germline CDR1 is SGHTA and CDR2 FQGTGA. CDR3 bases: TGTGCCAGCAGCTCGGGTCAGAACACTGAAGCTTTCTTT. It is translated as CASSSGQNTEAFF.

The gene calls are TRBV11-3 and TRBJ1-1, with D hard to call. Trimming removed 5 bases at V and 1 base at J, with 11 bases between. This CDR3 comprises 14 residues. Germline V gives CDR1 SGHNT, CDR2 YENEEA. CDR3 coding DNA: TGTGCCAGCAGCCAGAGGTGGGAGAACACTGAAGCTTTCTTT. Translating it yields CASSQRWENTEAFF.

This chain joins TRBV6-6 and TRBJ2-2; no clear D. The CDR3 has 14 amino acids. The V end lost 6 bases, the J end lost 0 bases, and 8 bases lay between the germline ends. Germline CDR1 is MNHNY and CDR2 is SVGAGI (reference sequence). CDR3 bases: TGTGCCAGCAGAGGGTTCGCGAACACCGGGGAGCTGTTTTTT. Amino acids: CASRGFANTGELFF.

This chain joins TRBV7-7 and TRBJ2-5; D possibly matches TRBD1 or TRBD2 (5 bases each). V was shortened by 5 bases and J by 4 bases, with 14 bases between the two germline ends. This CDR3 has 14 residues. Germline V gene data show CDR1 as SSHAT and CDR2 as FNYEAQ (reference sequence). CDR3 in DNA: TGTGCCAGCAGCAAAGCCGGGACGAGAGAGACCCAGTACTTC. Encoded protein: CASSKAGTRETQYF. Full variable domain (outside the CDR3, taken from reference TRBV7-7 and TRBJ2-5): GAGVSQSPRYKVTKRGQDVTLRCDPISSHATLYWYQQALGQGPEFLTYFNYEAQPDKSGLPSDRFSAERPEGSISTLTIQRTEQRDSAMYRCASSKAGTRETQYFGPGTRLLVL.

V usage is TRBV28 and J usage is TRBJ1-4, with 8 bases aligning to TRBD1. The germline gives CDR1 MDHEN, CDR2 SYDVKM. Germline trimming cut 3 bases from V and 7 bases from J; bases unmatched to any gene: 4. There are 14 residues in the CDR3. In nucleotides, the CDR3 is TGTGCCAGCAGTTTGCAGGGGGCTACTGAAAAACTGTTTTTT. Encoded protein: CASSLQGATEKLFF.

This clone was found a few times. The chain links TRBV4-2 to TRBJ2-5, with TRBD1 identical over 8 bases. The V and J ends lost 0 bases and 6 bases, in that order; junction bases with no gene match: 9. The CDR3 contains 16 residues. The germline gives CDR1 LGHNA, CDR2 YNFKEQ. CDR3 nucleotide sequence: TGTGCCAGCAGCCAAGATTTGGACAGGGTGGTAAAGACCCAGTACTTC. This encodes CASSQDLDRVVKTQYF.

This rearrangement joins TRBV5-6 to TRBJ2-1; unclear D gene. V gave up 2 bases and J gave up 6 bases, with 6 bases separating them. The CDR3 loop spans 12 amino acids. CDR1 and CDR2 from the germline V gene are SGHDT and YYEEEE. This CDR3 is CASSFDTNEQFF. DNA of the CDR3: TGTGCCAGCAGCTTCGACACCAATGAGCAGTTCTTC.

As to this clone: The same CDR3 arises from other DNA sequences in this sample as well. The CDR3 here is CASRDPGHGYTF. The CDR3 DNA reads TGTGCCAGCAGGGACCCGGGGCACGGCTACACCTTC. This sequence joins TRBV27 and TRBJ1-2; a weak D match, TRBD1 (5 bases). Germline assignment: CDR1 MNHEY and CDR2 SMNVEV (reference sequence). V lost 6 bases and J 8 bases, leaving 13 bases between the germline ends. The CDR3 is 12 residues long.